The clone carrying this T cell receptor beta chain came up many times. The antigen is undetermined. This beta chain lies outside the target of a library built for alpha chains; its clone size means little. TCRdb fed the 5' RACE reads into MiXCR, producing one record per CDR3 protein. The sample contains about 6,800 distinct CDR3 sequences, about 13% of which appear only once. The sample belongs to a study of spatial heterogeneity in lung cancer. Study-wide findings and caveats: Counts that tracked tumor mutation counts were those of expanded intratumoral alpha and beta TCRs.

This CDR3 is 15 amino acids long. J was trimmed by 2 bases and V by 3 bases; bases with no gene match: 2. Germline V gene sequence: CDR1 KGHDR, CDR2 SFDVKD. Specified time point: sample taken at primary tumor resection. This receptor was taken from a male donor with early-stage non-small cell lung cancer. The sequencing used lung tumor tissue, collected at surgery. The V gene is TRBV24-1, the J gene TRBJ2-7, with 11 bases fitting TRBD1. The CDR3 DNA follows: TGTGCCACCAGTGATCCGGGACAGGGGGCCTACGAGCAGTACTTC. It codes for CATSDPGQGAYEQYF.